One and the same sample provided the 30 T cell receptor beta chains below, sequenced in a study of blood T cell repertoires in COVID-19. Profiled with immunoSEQ multiplex PCR; TCRdb holds only in-frame clones, not every one. Of tens of thousands of clones in the sample, 65% to 80% were seen once. The sample comprised peripheral blood. These receptors were collected from a woman of 80 years or more with active or convalescent COVID-19.

The V call is TRBV6-4, the J call TRBJ2-2; a possible D gene is TRBD2 (6 bases). The germline gives CDR1 MRHNA, CDR2 SNTAGT. V lost 6 bases and J lost 4, with 12 bases in between. The CDR3 runs 14 residues. This CDR3 reads CASSVEEGTGELFF. CDR3 in DNA: TGTGCCAGCAGCGTCGAGGAGGGCACCGGGGAGCTGTTTTTT.

The rearrangement joins TRBV7-2 to TRBJ2-3; 9 bases align to TRBD2. The CDR3 covers 13 residues. Germline V gene sequence: CDR1 SGHTA, CDR2 FQGNSA. V was clipped by 5 bases and J by 10 bases; unmatched bases: 7. CDR3 sequence reads: CASSQSGGPAQYF. The CDR3 DNA sequence: TGTGCCAGCAGCCAGAGCGGGGGGCCGGCGCAGTATTTT.

The chain employs TRBV19 and TRBJ2-3; D might be TRBD2 (7 bases). Germline assignment: CDR1 LNHDA and CDR2 SQIVND (reference sequence). CDR3 length equals 17 residues. V lost 3 bases and J 1 base, leaving 17 bases between the germline ends. Written as DNA, the CDR3 is TGTGCCAGTAGTATTTGGGGGGGCCTCGGTGGCACAGATACGCAGTATTTT. It codes for CASSIWGGLGGTDTQYF.

The V gene is TRBV5-1, the J gene TRBJ2-7; D unclear. Germline CDR1 and CDR2: SGHRS and YFSETQ. V was trimmed by 6 bases and J by 0 bases, leaving 10 bases between them. The CDR3 has 13 residues. The DNA for the CDR3 is TGCGCCAGCACCCAAGAGAACTCCTACGAGCAGTACTTC. It encodes CASTQENSYEQYF.

This clone has just a few counts. The rearrangement links TRBV18 to TRBJ1-2; D unclear. The CDR3 consists of 14 residues. Deletions cut 2 bases from V and 6 bases from J, with 13 bases between. Germline CDR1 is KGHSH and CDR2 is LQKENI. The CDR3: CASSPIAEVDGYTF. The CDR3 bases are TGTGCCAGCTCACCAATCGCGGAGGTTGATGGCTACACCTTC.

This clone has a handful of counts. This sequence joins TRBV4-1 and TRBJ1-4; weak D call: TRBD1 (5 bases). Trimming removed 1 base at V and 6 bases at J, with 15 bases between. Germline assignment: CDR1 MGHRA and CDR2 YSYEKL. The length of the CDR3 is 16 residues. This CDR3 reads CASSQALRGTDEKLFF. Here the CDR3 DNA reads TGCGCCAGCAGCCAAGCTCTCCGGGGGACGGATGAAAAACTGTTTTTT.

The chain links TRBV6-5 to TRBJ1-1; maybe TRBD1 (5 bases). There are 14 residues in the CDR3. V was clipped by 0 bases and J by 1 base, with 6 bases between them. The germline CDR1 and CDR2 sequences are MNHEY and SVGAGI. CDR3 residues: CASSYSTENTEAFF. DNA for the CDR3: TGTGCCAGCAGTTACTCGACAGAGAACACTGAAGCTTTCTTT.

V gene TRBV11-2 combines with J gene TRBJ2-5; TRBD2 matches at 8 bases. V gave up 2 bases and J gave up 5 bases; unmatched junction bases: 10. Germline CDR1 SGHAT, CDR2 FQNNGV. The length of the CDR3 is 16 residues. The CDR3 nucleotides read TGTGCCAGCAGCTTAATGGGGTCGGGGGGGCGGGAGACCCAGTACTTC. It is translated as CASSLMGSGGRETQYF. The full variable domain, in which reference TRBV11-2 and TRBJ2-5 provide the parts outside the CDR3, is EAGVAQSPRYKIIEKRQSVAFWCNPISGHATLYWYQQILGQGPKLLIQFQNNGVVDDSQLPKDRFSAERLKGVDSTLKIQPAKLEDSAVYLCASSLMGSGGRETQYFGPGTRLLVL.

The V gene is TRBV7-8, the J gene TRBJ2-1; D may be TRBD2 (6 bases). The V gene lost 2 bases and the J gene lost 1 base, with 12 bases spanning the gap. This CDR3 comprises 16 residues. Germline loops: CDR1 SGHVS, CDR2 FQNEAQ. As DNA, the CDR3 is TGTGCCAGCAGCTTACTTGTGGGGGGTTCCTACAATGAGCAGTTCTTC. Protein product: CASSLLVGGSYNEQFF. Based on the CDR3 plus reference TRBV7-8 and TRBJ2-1, the full variable domain is GAGVSQSPRYKVAKRGQDVALRCDPISGHVSLFWYQQALGQGPEFLTYFQNEAQLDKSGLPSDRFFAERPEGSVSTLKIQRTQQEDSAVYLCASSLLVGGSYNEQFFGPGTRLTVL.

This chain joins TRBV5-4 and TRBJ2-6, with 12 positions matching TRBD2. V gave up 4 bases and J gave up 0 bases; unmatched junction bases: 11. The CDR3 covers 20 residues. CDR1 is SGHNT and CDR2 is YYREEE in the germline V gene (reference sequence). CDR3 amino acids: CASSPPMTSGGRSGANVLTF. For the CDR3, the DNA is TGTGCCAGCAGCCCACCGATGACTAGCGGGGGACGCTCTGGGGCCAACGTCCTGACTTTC.

The chain employs TRBV5-1 and TRBJ1-1, with 7 positions matching TRBD1. Germline V lookup: CDR1 SGHRS, CDR2 YFSETQ. The trim removed 7 bases at V and 10 bases at J, leaving 10 bases unmatched. The CDR3 contains 12 residues. Here the CDR3 DNA reads TGCGCCAGCGGCCCCGCGACAGGGCGAGCTTTCTTT. Encoded protein: CASGPATGRAFF.

The chain employs TRBV3-1 (or the pseudogene TRBV3-2) and TRBJ1-1; D is possibly TRBD1 (5 bases). The length of the CDR3 is 16 residues. Germline CDR1 reads LGHDT; CDR2 reads YNNKEL (reference sequence). V was cut by 2 bases and J by 0 bases, with 13 bases left in between. CDR3 sequence: CASSQFPGLMNTEAFF. For the CDR3, the DNA is TGTGCCAGCAGCCAATTCCCGGGACTCATGAACACTGAAGCTTTCTTT.

The CDR3 loop is CASAVGRSGNTIYF. CDR3 nucleotides: TGTGCCAGCGCGGTAGGTAGGAGTGGAAACACCATATATTTT. The rearrangement links TRBV6-5 to TRBJ1-3; D is uncertain. Trimming removed 8 bases at V and 3 bases at J, with 14 bases between. Germline CDR1 is MNHEY and CDR2 is SVGAGI. The CDR3 loop spans 14 amino acids.

The chain joins TRBV19 to TRBJ2-7, with D possibly TRBD2 on 6 matching bases. Trimming removed 3 bases from V and 2 bases from J, with 11 bases in between. The CDR3 consists of 14 residues. Germline CDR1 is LNHDA and CDR2 is SQIVND (reference sequence). The DNA of the CDR3 is TGTGCCAGTAGTATCCGGCGGGGCCCCTACGAGCAGTACTTC. Protein sequence: CASSIRRGPYEQYF. Looking up the rest from reference TRBV19 and TRBJ2-7 gives the full variable domain: DGGITQSPKYLFRKEGQNVTLSCEQNLNHDAMYWYRQDPGQGLRLIYYSQIVNDFQKGDIAEGYSVSREKKESFPLTVTSAQKNPTAFYLCASSIRRGPYEQYFGPGTRLTVT.

CDR3 region: CASSPDRGFPRGYTF. CDR3 nucleotides: TGTGCCAGCAGCCCCGACAGGGGATTCCCCAGGGGCTACACCTTC. This chain joins TRBV5-4 and TRBJ1-2; 8 nucleotides align to TRBD1. The CDR3 contains 15 residues. Per germline, CDR1 SGHNT and CDR2 YYREEE (reference sequence). Losses at the gene ends were 4 bases for V and 8 bases for J; bases not matched to a gene: 13.

This rearrangement joins TRBV30 to TRBJ1-6; 9 nucleotides line up with TRBD1. The CDR3 totals 14 residues. Germline V lookup: CDR1 GTSNPN, CDR2 SVGIG (reference sequence). The V segment lost 2 bases and the J segment 9 bases; nucleotides outside the gene matches: 5. The CDR3 nucleotides are TGTGCCTGGAGTAAGGGACAGGGCGCTTCACCCCTCCACTTT. As protein: CAWSKGQGASPLHF.

V and J are TRBV7-9 and TRBJ1-2; TRBD1 aligns across 9 bases. The V gene end was trimmed by 4 bases and the J gene end by 8 bases; junction bases not matched to a gene: 11. The CDR3 is made up of 15 amino acids. Germline-derived CDR1 and CDR2 are SEHNR and FQNEAQ (reference sequence). CDR3: CASSSPGTGLRGYTF. Here the CDR3 DNA reads TGTGCCAGCAGCTCCCCCGGGACAGGGCTTCGAGGCTACACCTTC.

This clone was observed a few times. This sequence joins TRBV6-5 and TRBJ1-2; perhaps TRBD1 as D (5 bases). V lost 5 bases, J lost 1 base, and 14 bases lay in between. Germline V CDR1 and CDR2: MNHEY, SVGAGI. This CDR3 has 15 residues. CDR3 in DNA: TGTGCCAGCAGTACCCGGGGGGGGGTTAACTATGGCTACACCTTC. Its protein product is CASSTRGGVNYGYTF.

The chain uses TRBV5-6 and TRBJ1-1; 10 bases line up with TRBD1. The length of the CDR3 is 15 residues. Looked up from germline, CDR1 is SGHDT and CDR2 is YYEEEE. The trim removed 2 bases at V and 3 bases at J, leaving 4 bases unmatched. The chain's CDR3 is CASSFRQGAYTEAFF. The DNA of the CDR3 is TGTGCCAGCAGCTTCCGACAGGGGGCTTACACTGAAGCTTTCTTT.

The rearrangement uses TRBV19 and TRBJ1-5, with TRBD1 as a possible D gene (6 bases). The CDR3 has 13 amino acids. The germline CDR1 and CDR2 sequences are LNHDA and SQIVND (reference sequence). The V end lost 5 bases, the J end lost 7 bases, and 12 bases lay between the germline ends. In nucleotides, the CDR3 is TGTGCCAGTAGTCAGGGGTCGAGGCAGCCCCAGCATTTT. This codes for CASSQGSRQPQHF.

The rearrangement uses TRBV18 and TRBJ1-1; D unresolved. This CDR3 spans 13 amino acids. Germline V gene data show CDR1 as KGHSH and CDR2 as LQKENI. Deletions cut 5 bases from V and 0 bases from J, with 7 bases between. The CDR3: CASSDTLNTEAFF. The CDR3 bases are TGTGCCAGCTCAGACACGTTGAACACTGAAGCTTTCTTT. Full variable domain (remainder filled in from reference TRBV18 and TRBJ1-1): NAGVMQNPRHLVRRRGQEARLRCSPMKGHSHVYWYRQLPEEGLKFMVYLQKENIIDESGMPKERFSAEFPKEGPSILRIQQVVRGDSAAYFCASSDTLNTEAFFGQGTRLTVV.

The rearrangement joins TRBV6-6 to TRBJ1-6, with D tentatively TRBD1 (6 bases). V was shortened by 7 bases and J by 0 bases, with 10 bases between the two germline ends. Germline assignment: CDR1 MNHNY and CDR2 SVGAGI (reference sequence). There are 15 residues in the CDR3. The CDR3, as DNA: TGTGCCAGCACCATACAGGGCTCCTATAATTCACCCCTCCACTTT. Amino acid sequence: CASTIQGSYNSPLHF.

This rearrangement joins TRBV7-9 to TRBJ1-2, with D unclear. The V end was cut by 0 bases, the J end by 4 bases, with 15 bases between. CDR3 length: 16 residues. Germline CDR1 is SEHNR and CDR2 is FQNEAQ (reference sequence). CDR3 amino acids: CASSLAMAGSLYGYTF. CDR3 nucleotides: TGTGCCAGCAGCTTAGCCATGGCAGGCAGCCTCTATGGCTACACCTTC. Complete variable domain (other parts from reference TRBV7-9 and TRBJ1-2): DTGVSQNPRHKITKRGQNVTFRCDPISEHNRLYWYRQTLGQGPEFLTYFQNEAQLEKSRLLSDRFSAERPKGSFSTLEIQRTEQGDSAMYLCASSLAMAGSLYGYTFGSGTRLTVV.

CDR3 protein: CASRGATNTEAFF. In DNA form, the CDR3 reads TGTGCCAGCAGAGGGGCTACGAACACTGAAGCTTTCTTT. The chain has TRBV6-5 and TRBJ1-1; tentative D call: TRBD1 (5 bases). V was clipped by 6 bases and J by 1 base, with 9 bases between them. The CDR3 runs 13 residues. Germline loops: CDR1 MNHEY, CDR2 SVGAGI.

The chain is built from TRBV19 and TRBJ1-1; maybe TRBD1 (6 bases). Germline values: CDR1 LNHDA, CDR2 SQIVND (reference sequence). The length of the CDR3 is 16 residues. Trimming left V 9 bases short and J 4 bases short, with 24 bases between. The CDR3 nucleotides read TGTGCCAGCGCGAGCCTTTCCAGGGGACGGAGCACTGAAGCTTTCTTT. This translates into CASASLSRGRSTEAFF.

The gene calls are TRBV5-5 and TRBJ2-3; D remains unclear. Looked up from germline, CDR1 is SGHKS and CDR2 is YYEKEE (reference sequence). The CDR3 extends over 16 amino acids. Trimming left V 0 bases short and J 0 bases short, with 11 bases between. For the CDR3, the DNA is TGTGCCAGCAGCTTGGCACCGGTACCTAGCACAGATACGCAGTATTTT. Its protein is CASSLAPVPSTDTQYF.

The chain combines TRBV6-5 with TRBJ2-7; 8 bases align to TRBD1. The V gene end was trimmed by 2 bases and the J gene end by 3 bases; junction bases not matched to a gene: 3. The V gene's germline CDR1 is MNHEY and CDR2 SVGAGI. This CDR3 comprises 14 residues. DNA of the CDR3: TGTGCCAGCAGTTACCAGGGGGCGGTCTACGAGCAGTACTTC. Its protein is CASSYQGAVYEQYF.

The chain uses TRBV24-1 and TRBJ2-5, with a weak D call TRBD2 (5 bases). Germline V CDR1 and CDR2: KGHDR, SFDVKD. V dropped 3 bases and J dropped 3 bases, with 13 bases sitting between them. This CDR3 has 15 residues. For the CDR3, the DNA is TGTGCCACCAGTGATCACCTGGACGGGAAAGAGACCCAGTACTTC. Its translation is CATSDHLDGKETQYF.

This chain connects TRBV18 to TRBJ2-2; TRBD1 matches 9 bases. CDR1 is KGHSH, CDR2 LQKENI, per germline. V trimming: 6 bases; J trimming: 7 bases; junction bases outside the gene matches: 9. The CDR3 runs to 15 residues. This CDR3 reads CASSSGTGNVGELFF. The CDR3 DNA reads TGTGCCAGCTCGTCCGGGACAGGGAACGTCGGGGAGCTGTTTTTT.

The chain carries TRBV30 and TRBJ1-2; possible D gene TRBD1, 5 bases. The CDR3 is 12 residues long. The V and J ends lost 3 bases and 7 bases respectively, with 12 bases between them. CDR1 is GTSNPN and CDR2 is SVGIG in the germline V gene (reference sequence). CDR3 amino acids: CAWRGGVSGYTF. CDR3 sequence (DNA): TGTGCCTGGAGGGGGGGAGTCTCTGGCTACACCTTC. Together with reference TRBV30 and TRBJ1-2, the CDR3 gives the full variable domain: SQTIHQWPATLVQPVGSPLSLECTVEGTSNPNLYWYRQAAGRGLQLLFYSVGIGQISSEVPQNLSASRPQDRQFILSSKKLLLSDSGFYLCAWRGGVSGYTFGSGTRLTVV.